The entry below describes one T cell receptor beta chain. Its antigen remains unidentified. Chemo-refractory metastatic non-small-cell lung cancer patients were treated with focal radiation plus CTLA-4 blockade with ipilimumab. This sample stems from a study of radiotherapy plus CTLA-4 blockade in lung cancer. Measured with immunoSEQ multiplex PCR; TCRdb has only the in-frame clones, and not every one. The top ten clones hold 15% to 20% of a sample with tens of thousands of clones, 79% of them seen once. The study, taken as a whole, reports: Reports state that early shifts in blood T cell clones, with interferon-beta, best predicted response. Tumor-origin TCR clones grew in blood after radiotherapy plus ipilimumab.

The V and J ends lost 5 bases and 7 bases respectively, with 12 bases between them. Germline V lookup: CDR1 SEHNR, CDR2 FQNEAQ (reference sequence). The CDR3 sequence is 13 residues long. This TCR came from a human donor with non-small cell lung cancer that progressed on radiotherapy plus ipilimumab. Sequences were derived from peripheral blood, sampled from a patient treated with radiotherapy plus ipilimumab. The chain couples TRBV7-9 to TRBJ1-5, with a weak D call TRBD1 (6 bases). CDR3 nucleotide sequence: TGTGCCAGCAGCCCGGACGGACAGCAGCCCCAGCATTTT. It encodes CASSPDGQQPQHF.